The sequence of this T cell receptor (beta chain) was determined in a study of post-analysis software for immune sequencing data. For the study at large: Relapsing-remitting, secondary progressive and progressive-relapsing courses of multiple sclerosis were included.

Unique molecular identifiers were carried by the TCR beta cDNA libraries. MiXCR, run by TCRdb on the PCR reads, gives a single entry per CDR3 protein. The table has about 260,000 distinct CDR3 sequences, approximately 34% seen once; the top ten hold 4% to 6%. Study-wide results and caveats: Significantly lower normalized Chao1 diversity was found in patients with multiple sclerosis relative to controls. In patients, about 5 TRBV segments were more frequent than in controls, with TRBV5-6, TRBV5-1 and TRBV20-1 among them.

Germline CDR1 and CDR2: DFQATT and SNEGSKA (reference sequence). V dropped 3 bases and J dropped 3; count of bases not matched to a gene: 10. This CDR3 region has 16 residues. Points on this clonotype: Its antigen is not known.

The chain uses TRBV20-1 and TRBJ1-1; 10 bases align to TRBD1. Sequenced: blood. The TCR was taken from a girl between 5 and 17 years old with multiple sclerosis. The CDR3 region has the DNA TGCAGTGCTAGCACCGGGACAGGGGCACGGGACACTGAAGCTTTCTTT. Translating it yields CSASTGTGARDTEAFF.